This record covers a single T cell receptor beta chain. The repertoire was sequenced with immunoSEQ multiplex PCR; TCRdb's copy has only in-frame clones and lacks some. This table holds some 60,000 clones, around 83% found once. The data were taken from a study of PD-L1 blockade in urothelial cancer. Study-level information: Males with urothelial cancer arising in the bladder constituted about 90% of the roughly 30 patients. Median T cell yield per blood sample was about 150,000 cells.

Urothelial carcinoma, locally advanced or metastatic, affected the patients. Patients yielded 1 to 8 samples each, pretreatment and on-treatment. The sequence was collected from a man between 45 and 60 years old with urothelial cancer. The sample in question was PBMCs, obtained around atezolizumab (anti-PD-L1) treatment.

CDR3 protein: CASSFGGGNFGANVLTF. The CDR3 DNA reads TGTGCCAGCAGTTTCGGCGGGGGCAACTTTGGGGCCAACGTCCTGACTTTC. This sequence joins TRBV28 and TRBJ2-6; a possible D gene is TRBD2 (7 bases). Germline CDR1 reads MDHEN; CDR2 reads SYDVKM. The CDR3 is made up of 17 amino acids. Trimming shortened V by 3 bases and J by 3 bases, and 15 bases separated the two germline ends.